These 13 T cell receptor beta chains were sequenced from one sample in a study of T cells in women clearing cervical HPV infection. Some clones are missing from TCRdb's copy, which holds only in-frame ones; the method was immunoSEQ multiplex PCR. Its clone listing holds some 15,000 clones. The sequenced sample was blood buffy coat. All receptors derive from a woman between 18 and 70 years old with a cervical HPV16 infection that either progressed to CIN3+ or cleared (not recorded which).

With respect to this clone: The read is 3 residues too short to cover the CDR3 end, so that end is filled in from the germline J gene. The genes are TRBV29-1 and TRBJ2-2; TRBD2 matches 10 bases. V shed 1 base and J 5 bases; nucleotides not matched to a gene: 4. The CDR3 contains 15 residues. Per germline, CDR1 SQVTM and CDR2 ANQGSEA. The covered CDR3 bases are TGCAGCGTTGAAGGGGCTAGCGGGAGTACCGGGGAG. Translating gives CSVEGASGSTGE. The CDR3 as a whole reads CSVEGASGSTGELFF.

CDR3 residues: CASSFQGNEKLFF. The CDR3 DNA, read in part, is TGTGCCAGCAGCTTCCAGGGGAATGAAAAA. The chain employs TRBV7-2 and TRBJ1-4; D perhaps matches TRBD1 (6 bases). Sequencing ends 3 residues short of the CDR3 end; the germline J gene provides the rest. The CDR3 totals 13 residues. Trimming removed 3 bases from V and 5 bases from J, with 7 bases in between. The germline gives CDR1 SGHTA, CDR2 FQGNSA.

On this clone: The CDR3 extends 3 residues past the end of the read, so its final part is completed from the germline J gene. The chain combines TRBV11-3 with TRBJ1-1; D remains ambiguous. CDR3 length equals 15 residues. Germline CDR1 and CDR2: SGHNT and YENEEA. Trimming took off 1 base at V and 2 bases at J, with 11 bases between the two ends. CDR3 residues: CASSLGRRVNTEAFF. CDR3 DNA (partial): TGTGCCAGCAGCTTAGGACGGCGGGTCAACACTGAA.

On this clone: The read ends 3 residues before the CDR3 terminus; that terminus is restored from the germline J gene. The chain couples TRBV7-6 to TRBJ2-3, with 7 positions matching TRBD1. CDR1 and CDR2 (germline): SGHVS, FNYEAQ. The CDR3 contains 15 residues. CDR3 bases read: TGTGCCAGCAGCTTAGGAGGGGGCATGGGTCAGCCG. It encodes CASSLGGGMGQP. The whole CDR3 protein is CASSLGGGMGQPQYF.

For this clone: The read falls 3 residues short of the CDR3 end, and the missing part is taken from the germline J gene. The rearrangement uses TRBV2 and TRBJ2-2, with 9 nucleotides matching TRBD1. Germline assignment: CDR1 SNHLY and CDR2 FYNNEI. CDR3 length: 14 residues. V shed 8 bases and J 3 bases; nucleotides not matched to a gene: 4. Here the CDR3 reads CASLTGGYTGELFF. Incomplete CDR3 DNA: TGTGCCAGCCTCACAGGGGGCTACACCGGGGAG.

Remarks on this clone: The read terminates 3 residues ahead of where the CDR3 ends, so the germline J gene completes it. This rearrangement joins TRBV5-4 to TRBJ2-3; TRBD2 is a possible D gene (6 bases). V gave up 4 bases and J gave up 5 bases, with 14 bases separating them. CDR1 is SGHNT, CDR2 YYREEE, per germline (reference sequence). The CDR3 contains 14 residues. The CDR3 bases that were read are TGTGCCAGCAGCCACCCCGGGCGGGAAGATACG. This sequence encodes CASSHPGREDT. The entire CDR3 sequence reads CASSHPGREDTQYF.

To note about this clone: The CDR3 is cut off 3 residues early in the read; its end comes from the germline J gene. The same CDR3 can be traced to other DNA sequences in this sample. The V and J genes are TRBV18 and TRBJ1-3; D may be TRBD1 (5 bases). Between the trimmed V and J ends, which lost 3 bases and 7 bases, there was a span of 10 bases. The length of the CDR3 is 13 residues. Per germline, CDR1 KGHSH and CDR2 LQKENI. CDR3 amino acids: CASSPPGLNTIYF. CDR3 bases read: TGTGCCAGCTCACCCCCAGGGTTGAACACC.

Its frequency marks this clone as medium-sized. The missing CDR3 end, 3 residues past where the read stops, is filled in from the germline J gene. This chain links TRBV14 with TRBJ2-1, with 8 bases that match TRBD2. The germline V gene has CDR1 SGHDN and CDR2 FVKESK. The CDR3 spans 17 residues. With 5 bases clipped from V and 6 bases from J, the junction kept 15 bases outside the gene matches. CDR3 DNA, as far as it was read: TGTGCCAGCAGCGCAAGGAGGCTAGCGGGTCCCTCCAATGAG. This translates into CASSARRLAGPSNE. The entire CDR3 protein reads CASSARRLAGPSNEQFF.

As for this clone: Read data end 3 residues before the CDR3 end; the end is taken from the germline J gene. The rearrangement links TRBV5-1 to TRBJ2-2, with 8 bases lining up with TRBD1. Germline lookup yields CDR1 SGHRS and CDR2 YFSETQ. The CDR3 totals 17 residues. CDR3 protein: CASSLRTGWSGANVLFF. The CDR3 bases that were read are TGCGCCAGCAGCTTGCGGACAGGGTGGTCTGGGGCCAACGTG. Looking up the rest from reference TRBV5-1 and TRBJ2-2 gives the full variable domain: KAGVTQTPRYLIKTRGQQVTLSCSPISGHRSVSWYQQTPGQGLQFLFEYFSETQRNKGNFPGRFSGRQFSNSRSEMNVSTLELGDSALYLCASSLRTGWSGANVLFFGEGSRLTVL.

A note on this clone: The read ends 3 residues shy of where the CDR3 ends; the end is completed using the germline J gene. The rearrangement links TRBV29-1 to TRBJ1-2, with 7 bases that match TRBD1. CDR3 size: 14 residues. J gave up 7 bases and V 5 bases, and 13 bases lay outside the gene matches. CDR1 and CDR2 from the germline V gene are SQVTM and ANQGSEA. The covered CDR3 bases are TGCAGCGTTACGACTGAACAGGGGAGTACTGGC. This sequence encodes CSVTTEQGSTG. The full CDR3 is CSVTTEQGSTGYTF.

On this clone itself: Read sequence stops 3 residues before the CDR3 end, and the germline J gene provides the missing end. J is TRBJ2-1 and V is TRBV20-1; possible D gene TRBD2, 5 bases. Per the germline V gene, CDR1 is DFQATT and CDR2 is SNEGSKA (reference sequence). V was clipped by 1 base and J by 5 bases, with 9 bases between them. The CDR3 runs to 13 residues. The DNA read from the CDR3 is TGCAGTGCTAGAGGGCTAGCTCACAATGAG. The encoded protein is CSARGLAHNE. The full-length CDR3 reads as CSARGLAHNEQFF.

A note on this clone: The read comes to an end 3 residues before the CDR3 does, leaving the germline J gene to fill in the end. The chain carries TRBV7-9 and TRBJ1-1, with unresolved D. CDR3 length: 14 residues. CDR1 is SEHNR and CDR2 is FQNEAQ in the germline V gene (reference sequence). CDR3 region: CASSLEARQTEAFF. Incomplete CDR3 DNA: TGTGCCAGCAGCTTAGAAGCTAGGCAGACCGAA.

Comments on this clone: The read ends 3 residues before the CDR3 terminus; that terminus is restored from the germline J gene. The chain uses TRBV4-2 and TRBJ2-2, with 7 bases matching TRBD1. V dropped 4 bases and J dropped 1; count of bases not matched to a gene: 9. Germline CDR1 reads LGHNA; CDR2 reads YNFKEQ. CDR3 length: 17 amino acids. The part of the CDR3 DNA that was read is TGTGCCAGCAGCCCCAAGAGCGACAGGGTGAACACCGGGGAG. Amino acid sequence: CASSPKSDRVNTGE. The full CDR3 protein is CASSPKSDRVNTGELFF.